This is a list of T cell receptor beta chains from one sample in a study of CDR3 diversity in severe acne. A single record per CDR3 protein comes from TCRdb applying MiXCR to the PCR reads. This table holds about 93,000 distinct CDR3 sequences, about 50% found once. The sequenced sample was blood. The receptors originated from a male donor in good health, serving as a control. Both conserved end residues are part of each CDR3. The D gene is left open where the match is weak. Size is stated for part of the rows, as once, few or many counts, or as a class when the clone is expanded.

J gene: TRBJ2-7
D gene: -
V gene: TRBV9
clone size: -
CDR3 protein: CASSPRDTSYEQYF
CDR3 DNA: TGTGCCAGCTCACCACGGGACACCTCCTACGAGCAGTACTTC

J gene: TRBJ1-2
D gene: -
V gene: TRBV7-3
clone size: -
CDR3 protein: CAWSQGTGIYGYTF
CDR3 DNA: TGTGCCTGGAGTCAGGGGACGGGGATCTATGGCTACACCTTC

J gene: TRBJ2-5
D gene: TRBD2
V gene: TRBV7-6
clone size: -
CDR3 protein: CASSGRGTSGSLGETQYF
CDR3 DNA: TGTGCCAGCAGCGGGAGAGGGACTAGCGGGAGTCTTGGAGAGACCCAGTACTTC

J gene: TRBJ2-7
D gene: TRBD2
V gene: TRBV19
clone size: -
CDR3 protein: CASSTRTSGAYEQYF
CDR3 DNA: TGTGCCAGTAGTACCCGGACTAGCGGGGCCTACGAGCAGTACTTC

J gene: TRBJ2-5
D gene: -
V gene: TRBV7-9
clone size: -
CDR3 protein: CANSSPWGLKTQYF
CDR3 DNA: TGTGCCAACAGCTCCCCGTGGGGCTTGAAGACCCAGTACTTC

J gene: TRBJ1-1
D gene: -
V gene: TRBV6-6
clone size: many
CDR3 protein: CASSYDLVSPEAFF
CDR3 DNA: TGTGCCAGCAGTTACGATCTGGTATCCCCTGAAGCTTTCTTT

J gene: TRBJ1-6
D gene: -
V gene: TRBV12-3/TRBV12-4
clone size: -
CDR3 protein: CATRRGSDSPLHF
CDR3 DNA: TGTGCCACCCGACGGGGTAGTGATTCACCCCTCCACTTT

J gene: TRBJ2-7
D gene: -
V gene: TRBV15
clone size: -
CDR3 protein: CATSRVPGQNYEQYF
CDR3 DNA: TGTGCCACCAGCAGAGTGCCCGGGCAGAACTACGAGCAGTACTTC

J gene: TRBJ2-5
D gene: -
V gene: TRBV6-6
clone size: many
CDR3 protein: CASSYSVGAPDQETQYF
CDR3 DNA: TGTGCCAGCAGTTATTCCGTAGGGGCACCGGACCAAGAGACCCAGTACTTC

J gene: TRBJ1-2
D gene: -
V gene: TRBV5-1
clone size: many
CDR3 protein: CASSLVGSDYGYTF
CDR3 DNA: TGCGCCAGCAGCTTGGTGGGCTCCGACTATGGCTACACCTTC

J gene: TRBJ1-1
D gene: -
V gene: TRBV5-4
clone size: -
CDR3 protein: CASSLGGDTEAFF
CDR3 DNA: TGTGCCAGCAGCTTGGGCGGGGACACTGAAGCTTTCTTT

J gene: TRBJ1-2
D gene: -
V gene: TRBV24-1
clone size: -
CDR3 protein: CATSYLDYGYTF
CDR3 DNA: TGTGCCACCAGCTACCTGGACTATGGCTACACCTTC

J gene: TRBJ2-7
D gene: -
V gene: TRBV25-1
clone size: many
CDR3 protein: CASSGWINEQYF
CDR3 DNA: TGTGCCAGCAGTGGATGGATAAACGAGCAGTACTTC

J gene: TRBJ2-7
D gene: TRBD1
V gene: TRBV6-1
clone size: -
CDR3 protein: CATGLTGVKYEQYF
CDR3 DNA: TGTGCCACCGGATTAACAGGGGTTAAGTACGAGCAGTACTTC

J gene: TRBJ2-4
D gene: -
V gene: TRBV4-2
clone size: many
CDR3 protein: CASSQGGPLGGGDIQYF
CDR3 DNA: TGTGCCAGCAGCCAAGGAGGCCCCCTCGGGGGCGGGGACATTCAGTACTTC

J gene: TRBJ1-1
D gene: TRBD1
V gene: TRBV19
clone size: few
CDR3 protein: CASTPDRVPGVNTEAFF
CDR3 DNA: TGTGCCAGTACCCCGGACAGGGTGCCCGGGGTGAACACTGAAGCTTTCTTT

J gene: TRBJ2-1
D gene: -
V gene: TRBV5-1
clone size: once
CDR3 protein: CASSLADSGSYNEQFF
CDR3 DNA: TGCGCCAGCAGCTTGGCCGATTCAGGGTCCTACAATGAGCAGTTCTTC

J gene: TRBJ2-1
D gene: -
V gene: TRBV24-1
clone size: -
CDR3 protein: CATSDQADRIGQFF
CDR3 DNA: TGTGCCACCAGTGACCAAGCGGACAGAATTGGGCAGTTCTTC

J gene: TRBJ1-5
D gene: -
V gene: TRBV6-4
clone size: once
CDR3 protein: CASSDDYSNQPQHF
CDR3 DNA: TGTGCCAGCAGTGACGACTACAGCAATCAGCCCCAGCATTTT

J gene: TRBJ2-1
D gene: -
V gene: TRBV2
clone size: -
CDR3 protein: CACGRGEGASDEQFF
CDR3 DNA: TGTGCCTGCGGGCGGGGAGAGGGGGCAAGCGATGAGCAGTTCTTC

J gene: TRBJ2-3
D gene: -
V gene: TRBV2
clone size: -
CDR3 protein: CASRVTTDTQYF
CDR3 DNA: TGTGCCAGCAGAGTTACCACAGATACGCAGTATTTT

J gene: TRBJ2-6
D gene: -
V gene: TRBV7-6
clone size: few
CDR3 protein: CATWGQDRSGANVLTF
CDR3 DNA: TGTGCCACATGGGGGCAGGATCGCAGTGGGGCCAACGTCCTGACTTTC

J gene: TRBJ2-3
D gene: -
V gene: TRBV10-3
clone size: -
CDR3 protein: CAAGVDTQYF
CDR3 DNA: TGTGCCGCCGGGGTAGATACGCAGTATTTT

J gene: TRBJ2-3
D gene: -
V gene: TRBV25-1
clone size: many
CDR3 protein: CASSVVGKTRLSTDTQYF
CDR3 DNA: TGTGCCAGCAGTGTGGTGGGGAAGACGAGGCTATCCACAGATACGCAGTATTTT

J gene: TRBJ2-3
D gene: TRBD2
V gene: TRBV5-1
clone size: -
CDR3 protein: CASSLEASGGASTDTQYF
CDR3 DNA: TGCGCCAGCAGCTTGGAGGCTAGCGGGGGCGCTAGCACAGATACGCAGTATTTT

J gene: TRBJ2-7
D gene: -
V gene: TRBV5-1
clone size: -
CDR3 protein: CASSTTGGESEQYF
CDR3 DNA: TGCGCCAGCAGCACTACAGGGGGGGAGTCCGAGCAGTACTTC

J gene: TRBJ2-7
D gene: TRBD1
V gene: TRBV6-4
clone size: medium-sized
CDR3 protein: CASSQSGTGSHEQYF
CDR3 DNA: TGTGCCAGCAGTCAATCCGGGACAGGGTCCCACGAGCAGTACTTC

J gene: TRBJ2-7
D gene: -
V gene: TRBV10-1
clone size: many
CDR3 protein: CASSESGIGRTYEQYF
CDR3 DNA: TGCGCCAGCAGTGAGTCCGGGATAGGGCGTACCTACGAGCAGTACTTC

J gene: TRBJ2-7
D gene: TRBD1
V gene: TRBV2
clone size: -
CDR3 protein: CASTRQGAYEQYF
CDR3 DNA: TGTGCCAGCACCAGACAGGGGGCTTACGAGCAGTACTTC

J gene: TRBJ1-2
D gene: TRBD1
V gene: TRBV29-1
clone size: few
CDR3 protein: CSVTGVGNGYTF
CDR3 DNA: TGCAGCGTAACAGGGGTGGGGAATGGCTACACCTTC